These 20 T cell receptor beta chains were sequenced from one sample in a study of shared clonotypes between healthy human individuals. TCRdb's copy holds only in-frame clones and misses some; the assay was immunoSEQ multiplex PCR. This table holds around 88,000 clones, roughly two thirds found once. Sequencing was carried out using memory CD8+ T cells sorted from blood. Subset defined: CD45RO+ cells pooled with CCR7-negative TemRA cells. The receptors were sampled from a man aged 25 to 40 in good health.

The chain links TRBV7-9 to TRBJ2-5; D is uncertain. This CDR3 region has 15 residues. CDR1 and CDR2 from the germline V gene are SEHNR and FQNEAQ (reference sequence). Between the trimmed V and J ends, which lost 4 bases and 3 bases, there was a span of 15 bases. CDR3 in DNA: TGTGCCAGCAGCTCCCCGACCTCGAACGAAGAGACCCAGTACTTC. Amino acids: CASSSPTSNEETQYF.

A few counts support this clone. For the CDR3, the DNA is TGTGCCAGCACCGGTAACTCCTACGAGCAGTACTTC. Encoded protein: CASTGNSYEQYF. The chain links TRBV28 to TRBJ2-7; D is uncertain. Germline V lookup: CDR1 MDHEN, CDR2 SYDVKM. Between the trimmed V and J ends, which lost 7 bases and 0 bases, there was a span of 7 bases. This CDR3 region has 12 residues.

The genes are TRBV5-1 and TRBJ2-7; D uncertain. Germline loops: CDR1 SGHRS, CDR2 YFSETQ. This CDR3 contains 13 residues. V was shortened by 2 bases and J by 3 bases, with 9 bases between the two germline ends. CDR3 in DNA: TGCGCCAGCAGCTTCTCATCCATCTACGAGCAGTACTTC. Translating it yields CASSFSSIYEQYF.

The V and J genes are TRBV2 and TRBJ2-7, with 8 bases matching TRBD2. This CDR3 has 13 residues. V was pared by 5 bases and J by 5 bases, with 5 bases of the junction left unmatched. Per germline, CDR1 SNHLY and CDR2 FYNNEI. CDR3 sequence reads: CASSSGSWDEQYF. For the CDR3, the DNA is TGTGCCAGCAGTAGCGGGAGTTGGGACGAGCAGTACTTC.

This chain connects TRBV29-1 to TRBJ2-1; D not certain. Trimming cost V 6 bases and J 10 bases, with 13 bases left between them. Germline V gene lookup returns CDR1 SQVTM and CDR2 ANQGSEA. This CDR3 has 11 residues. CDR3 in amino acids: CSVAVMSEQFF. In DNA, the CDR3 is TGCAGCGTCGCTGTTATGTCCGAGCAGTTCTTC.

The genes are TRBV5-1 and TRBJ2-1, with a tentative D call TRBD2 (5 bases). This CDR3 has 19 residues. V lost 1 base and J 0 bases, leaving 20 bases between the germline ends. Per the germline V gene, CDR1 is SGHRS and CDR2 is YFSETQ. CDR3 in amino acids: CASSLLGLVGLSSYNEQFF. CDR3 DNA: TGCGCCAGCAGCTTGTTAGGACTCGTGGGCCTCAGCTCCTACAATGAGCAGTTCTTC. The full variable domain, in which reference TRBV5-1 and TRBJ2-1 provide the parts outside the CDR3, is KAGVTQTPRYLIKTRGQQVTLSCSPISGHRSVSWYQQTPGQGLQFLFEYFSETQRNKGNFPGRFSGRQFSNSRSEMNVSTLELGDSALYLCASSLLGLVGLSSYNEQFFGPGTRLTVL.

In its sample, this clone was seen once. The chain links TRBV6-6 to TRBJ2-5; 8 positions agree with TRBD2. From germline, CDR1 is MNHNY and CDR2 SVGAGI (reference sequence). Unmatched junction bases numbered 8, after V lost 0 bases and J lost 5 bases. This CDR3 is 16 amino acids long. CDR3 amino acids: CASSYSLGLGRETQYF. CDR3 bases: TGTGCCAGCAGTTACTCGTTGGGACTAGGCAGGGAGACCCAGTACTTC.

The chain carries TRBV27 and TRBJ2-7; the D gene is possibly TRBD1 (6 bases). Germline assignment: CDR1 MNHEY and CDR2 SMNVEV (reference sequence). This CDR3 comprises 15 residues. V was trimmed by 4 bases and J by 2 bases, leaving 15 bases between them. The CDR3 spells CASSSRTDITYEQYF. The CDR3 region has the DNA TGTGCCAGCAGTTCCCGGACAGACATAACCTACGAGCAGTACTTC.

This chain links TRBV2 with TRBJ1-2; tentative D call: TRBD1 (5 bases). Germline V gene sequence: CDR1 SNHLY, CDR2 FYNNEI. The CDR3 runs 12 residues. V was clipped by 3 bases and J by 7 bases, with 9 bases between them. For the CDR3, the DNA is TGTGCCAGCAGTGACACAGGCCTTGGCTACACCTTC. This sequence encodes CASSDTGLGYTF.

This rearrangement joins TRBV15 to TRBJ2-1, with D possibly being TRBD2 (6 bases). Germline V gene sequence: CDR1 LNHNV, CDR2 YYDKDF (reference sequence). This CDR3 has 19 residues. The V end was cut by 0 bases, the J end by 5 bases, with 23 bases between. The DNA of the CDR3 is TGTGCCACCAGCAGAGATGTTATTTATCGGCGGGGAGGAGACAATGAGCAGTTCTTC. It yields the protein CATSRDVIYRRGGDNEQFF.

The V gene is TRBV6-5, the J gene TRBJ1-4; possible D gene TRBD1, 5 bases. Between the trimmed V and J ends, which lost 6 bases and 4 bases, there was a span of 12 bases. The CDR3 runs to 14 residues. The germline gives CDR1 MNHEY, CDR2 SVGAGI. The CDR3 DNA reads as TGTGCCAGCAGCCCTGGGGCAGATAATGAAAAACTGTTTTTT. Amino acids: CASSPGADNEKLFF.

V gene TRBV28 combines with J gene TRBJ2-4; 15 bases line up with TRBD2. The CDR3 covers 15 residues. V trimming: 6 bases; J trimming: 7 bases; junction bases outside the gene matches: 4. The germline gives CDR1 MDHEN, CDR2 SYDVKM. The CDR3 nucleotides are TGTGCCAGCAGATGGACTAGCGGGAGGGGGAACATTCAGTACTTC. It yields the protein CASRWTSGRGNIQYF.

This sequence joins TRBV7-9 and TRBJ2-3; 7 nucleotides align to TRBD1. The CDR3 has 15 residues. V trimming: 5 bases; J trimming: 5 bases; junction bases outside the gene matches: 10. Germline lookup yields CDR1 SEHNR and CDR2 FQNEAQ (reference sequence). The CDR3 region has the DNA TGTGCCAGCAGCCATTCGACAGGGTTTCAAGATACGCAGTATTTT. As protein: CASSHSTGFQDTQYF.

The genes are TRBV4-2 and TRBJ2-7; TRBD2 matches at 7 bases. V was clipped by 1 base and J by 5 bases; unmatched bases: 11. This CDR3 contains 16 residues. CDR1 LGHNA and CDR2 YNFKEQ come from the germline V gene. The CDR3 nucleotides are TGTGCCAGCAGCCAAGGGGGCGGACTAGAAAGCGACGAGCAGTACTTC. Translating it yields CASSQGGGLESDEQYF.

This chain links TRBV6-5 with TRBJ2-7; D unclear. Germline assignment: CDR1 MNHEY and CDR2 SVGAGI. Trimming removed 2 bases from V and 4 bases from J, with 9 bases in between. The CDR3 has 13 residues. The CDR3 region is CASSYDLRYEQYF. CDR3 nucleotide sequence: TGTGCCAGCAGTTACGATCTGAGGTACGAGCAGTACTTC.

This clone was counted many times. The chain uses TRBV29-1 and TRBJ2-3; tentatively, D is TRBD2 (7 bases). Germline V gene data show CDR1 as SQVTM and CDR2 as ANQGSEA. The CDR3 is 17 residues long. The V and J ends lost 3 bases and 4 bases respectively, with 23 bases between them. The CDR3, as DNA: TGCAGCGTTGACTCTTTCGGGGCGGGGGCGCCGGCAGATACGCAGTATTTT. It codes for CSVDSFGAGAPADTQYF.

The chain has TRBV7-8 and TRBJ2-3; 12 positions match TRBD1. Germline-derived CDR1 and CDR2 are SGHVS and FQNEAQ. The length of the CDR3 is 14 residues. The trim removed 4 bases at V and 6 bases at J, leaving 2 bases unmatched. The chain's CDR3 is CASSWGQGADTQYF. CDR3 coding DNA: TGTGCCAGCAGCTGGGGACAGGGGGCCGATACGCAGTATTTT.

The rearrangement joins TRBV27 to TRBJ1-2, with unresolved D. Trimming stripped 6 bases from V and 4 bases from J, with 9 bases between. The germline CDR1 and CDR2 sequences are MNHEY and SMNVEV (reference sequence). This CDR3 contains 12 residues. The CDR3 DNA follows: TGTGCCAGCAGATCGGCATCCTATGGCTACACCTTC. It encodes CASRSASYGYTF.

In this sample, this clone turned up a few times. Here the CDR3 reads CATPRGDHGQYF. CDR3 DNA sequence: TGTGCCACCCCTCGGGGGGACCACGGGCAGTACTTC. The rearrangement links TRBV2 to TRBJ2-7; 7 bases fit TRBD2. The J segment lost 9 bases and the V segment lost 10 bases, leaving 12 bases of the junction unmatched. Germline CDR1 and CDR2: SNHLY and FYNNEI. CDR3 length equals 12 residues.

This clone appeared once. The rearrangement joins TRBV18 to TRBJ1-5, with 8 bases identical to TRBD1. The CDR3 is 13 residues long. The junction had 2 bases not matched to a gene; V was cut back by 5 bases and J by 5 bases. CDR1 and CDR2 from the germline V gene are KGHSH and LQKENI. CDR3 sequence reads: CASSETGDQPQHF. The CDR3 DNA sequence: TGTGCCAGCTCAGAGACAGGGGATCAGCCCCAGCATTTT.